What follows are 30 T cell receptor beta chains derived from one specimen sequenced in a study of T cells in Graves' hyperthyroidism and ophthalmopathy. TCR beta CDR3 region amplification was performed from RNA transcripts. A first-round RT-PCR of the TCR CDR3 used the HTBI primer set. TCRdb ran MiXCR on the multiplex PCR reads and lists one entry per CDR3 protein. The table has about 690,000 distinct CDR3 sequences, 17% seen once. The material sequenced was blood. The receptors originated from a man aged 50 to 60 with Graves' hyperthyroidism.

This clonotype was seen ten or more times. The chain is built from TRBV2 and TRBJ2-1; D is uncertain. Germline loops: CDR1 SNHLY, CDR2 FYNNEI. The CDR3 covers 14 residues. V was pared by 3 bases and J by 10 bases, with 16 bases between. CDR3 in amino acids: CASSDFQPRVEQFF. The CDR3 DNA reads TGTGCCAGCAGTGATTTCCAGCCCCGGGTCGAGCAGTTCTTC.

This clonotype was recorded a few times. An end of the junction differs from the germline gene, which may be a read error. This sequence joins TRBV7-9 and TRBJ2-1; 11 bases agree with TRBD2. The CDR3 totals 16 residues. CDR1 is SEHNR and CDR2 is FQNEAQ in the germline V gene (reference sequence). The CDR3 DNA reads as TGTGCCAGCAGCGTTCGACTAGCGGGACAAGGCAATGAGCAGTCCTTC. Its translation is CASSVRLAGQGNEQSF.

This clonotype was observed many times. The chain employs TRBV6-1 and TRBJ1-2; 7 nucleotides agree with TRBD1. V trimming: 6 bases; J trimming: 0 bases; junction bases outside the gene matches: 7. The CDR3 is made up of 15 amino acids. Germline V CDR1 and CDR2: MNHNS, SASEGT. CDR3 nucleotides: TGTGCCAGCAGAGACAAGGGACAGACTAACTATGGCTACACCTTC. Its translation: CASRDKGQTNYGYTF.

The chain carries TRBV5-1 and TRBJ1-1; D not resolved. V lost 0 bases, J lost 4 bases, and 10 bases lay in between. The CDR3 has 14 residues. CDR1 is SGHRS and CDR2 is YFSETQ in the germline V gene. The chain's CDR3 is CASSLAVSTTEAFF. CDR3 sequence (DNA): TGCGCCAGCAGCTTGGCAGTATCGACCACTGAAGCTTTCTTT.

In this sample, this clonotype turned up many times. This sequence joins TRBV6-1 and TRBJ2-1; D gene ambiguous. V lost 1 base and J 6 bases, leaving 7 bases between the germline ends. Germline CDR1 reads MNHNS; CDR2 reads SASEGT. The CDR3 has 13 amino acids. In DNA, the CDR3 is TGTGCCAGCAGTGAAGTAGATCTCAATGAGCAGTTCTTC. Translating it yields CASSEVDLNEQFF.

The table lists this clonotype with many counts. CDR3 in amino acids: CASSLRLGGTSGTSPPDTQYF. The CDR3 DNA reads TGTGCCAGCAGTTTGCGATTGGGGGGGACTAGCGGAACCTCCCCCCCAGATACGCAGTATTTT. V gene TRBV28 combines with J gene TRBJ2-3; 11 bases are a match to TRBD2. V trimming: 3 bases; J trimming: 4 bases; junction bases outside the gene matches: 21. Germline V CDR1 and CDR2: MDHEN, SYDVKM. The CDR3 spans 21 residues.

This clonotype came up many times. The chain has TRBV2 and TRBJ2-7; D is undetermined. The ends were cut back, 5 bases at V and 2 bases at J, with 10 bases in the middle. The CDR3 contains 13 residues. From germline, CDR1 is SNHLY and CDR2 FYNNEI. CDR3 in amino acids: CASSRVETYEQYF. CDR3 DNA: TGTGCCAGCAGTCGTGTCGAGACCTACGAGCAGTACTTC.

The genes are TRBV5-1 and TRBJ2-3, with D perhaps TRBD1 or TRBD2 (5 bases each). This CDR3 is 16 amino acids long. CDR1 is SGHRS, CDR2 YFSETQ, per germline. V was cut by 4 bases and J by 1 base, with 16 bases left in between. CDR3 protein: CASSGTGTPGTDTQYF. The DNA for the CDR3 is TGCGCCAGCAGCGGAACCGGGACCCCCGGCACAGATACGCAGTATTTT.

The CDR3 is CASSLRAGRSEKLFF. The CDR3, as DNA: TGCGCCAGCAGCTTGCGCGCGGGTCGGAGTGAAAAACTGTTTTTT. V gene TRBV5-1 combines with J gene TRBJ1-4; D remains unclear. Germline CDR1 reads SGHRS; CDR2 reads YFSETQ. The CDR3 spans 15 residues. Trimming took off 1 base at V and 7 bases at J, with 14 bases between the two ends.

Only a few counts were recorded for this clonotype. The gene calls are TRBV7-9 and TRBJ1-2, with 7 bases matching TRBD1. J gave up 5 bases and V 4 bases, and 10 bases lay outside the gene matches. Germline CDR1 reads SEHNR; CDR2 reads FQNEAQ (reference sequence). The CDR3 is 15 amino acids. The CDR3 DNA reads TGTGCCAGCAGCTCCTCAACAGGGGATGGTTATGGCTACACCTTC. Amino acid sequence: CASSSSTGDGYGYTF.

This clonotype was counted many times. The V call is TRBV12-3 or TRBV12-4, the J call TRBJ1-2; D is ambiguous. Trimming took off 2 bases at V and 7 bases at J, with 17 bases between the two ends. The CDR3 consists of 15 residues. The CDR3 here is CASSLKSGARVGYTF. The CDR3 nucleotides read TGTGCCAGCAGTTTAAAGTCGGGAGCCCGGGTTGGCTACACCTTC.

The gene calls are TRBV20-1 and TRBJ2-1; 7 bases line up with TRBD2. Trimming cost V 6 bases and J 7 bases; bases outside gene matches: 15. CDR1 is DFQATT, CDR2 SNEGSKA, per germline (reference sequence). The CDR3 contains 15 residues. The CDR3: CSALPQNRLANEQFF. Here the CDR3 DNA reads TGCAGTGCCCTCCCTCAGAACCGACTAGCTAATGAGCAGTTCTTC.

This clonotype was detected a few times. A much bigger clone sits one base away, suggesting this may be a read error. The rearrangement links TRBV11-2 to TRBJ1-3; 7 nucleotides match TRBD1. The CDR3 extends over 15 amino acids. CDR1 SGHAT and CDR2 FQNNGV come from the germline V gene. V trimming: 5 bases; J trimming: 0 bases; junction bases outside the gene matches: 4. The CDR3: CASSKTGSSGNTIYF. CDR3 DNA: TGTGCCAGCAGCAAGACAGGGAGCTCTGGAAACACCATATATTTT.

This clonotype was counted many times. The V and J genes are TRBV20-1 and TRBJ1-2; 9 nucleotides agree with TRBD1. The V gene end was trimmed by 3 bases and the J gene end by 4 bases; junction bases not matched to a gene: 15. This CDR3 region has 17 residues. The germline CDR1 and CDR2 sequences are DFQATT and SNEGSKA (reference sequence). The CDR3 loop reads CSASTGTGSPFVYGYTF. CDR3 DNA: TGCAGTGCTAGTACCGGGACAGGGTCCCCTTTCGTCTATGGCTACACCTTC.

This clonotype was picked up many times. V is TRBV12-5 and J is TRBJ1-1; a weak D match, TRBD1 (5 bases). V was clipped by 2 bases and J by 0 bases, with 34 bases between them. The CDR3 is 23 amino acids. CDR1 and CDR2 from the germline V gene are LGHNT and FRNRAP. The CDR3 DNA sequence: TGTGCTAGTGGTTTGATCCTGCCCCGGGTATACTCGGACACCCCGTGGGTGAACACTGAAGCTTTCTTT. Its translation: CASGLILPRVYSDTPWVNTEAFF.

The J gene is TRBJ2-2, the V gene TRBV7-9; D is uncertain. Germline CDR1 SEHNR, CDR2 FQNEAQ (reference sequence). The CDR3 runs to 15 residues. Deletions cut 5 bases from V and 5 bases from J, with 15 bases between. The CDR3 bases are TGTGCCAGCAGCACTCTAGGGCTGGGAACCGGGGAGCTGTTTTTT. Encoded protein: CASSTLGLGTGELFF.

This clonotype was seen ten or more times. J is TRBJ2-2 and V is TRBV27; 11 bases match TRBD2. The CDR3 runs to 18 residues. The germline gives CDR1 MNHEY, CDR2 SMNVEV (reference sequence). V lost 6 bases and J lost 6; bases outside the gene matches: 15. CDR3: CASSLTLAGGMGSGELFF. In nucleotides, the CDR3 is TGTGCCAGCAGCCTTACTCTAGCGGGAGGAATGGGATCCGGGGAGCTGTTTTTT.

V is TRBV2 and J is TRBJ2-5; unclear D gene. This CDR3 is 13 amino acids long. The ends were cut back, 6 bases at V and 8 bases at J, with 16 bases in the middle. Germline V lookup: CDR1 SNHLY, CDR2 FYNNEI. The CDR3 loop is CASSDTERDTQYF. In nucleotides, the CDR3 is TGTGCCAGCAGCGACACGGAAAGAGATACCCAGTACTTC. Using reference TRBV2 and TRBJ2-5 for the parts outside the CDR3, the full variable domain is EPEVTQTPSHQVTQMGQEVILRCVPISNHLYFYWYRQILGQKVEFLVSFYNNEISEKSEIFDDQFSVERPDGSNFTLKIRSTKLEDSAMYFCASSDTERDTQYFGPGTRLLVL.

This clonotype was seen at least ten times. J is TRBJ2-7 and V is TRBV6-1; TRBD1 matches 7 bases. CDR1 and CDR2 (germline): MNHNS, SASEGT. V lost 7 bases and J lost 6; bases outside the gene matches: 9. The CDR3 contains 13 residues. The CDR3 loop is CASKNRGNGEQYF. The DNA for the CDR3 is TGTGCCAGCAAGAACAGGGGTAACGGCGAGCAGTACTTC.

This clonotype was counted only a few times. The chain carries TRBV5-1 and TRBJ1-4; 7 bases are a match to TRBD1. The CDR3 is made up of 15 amino acids. V shed 0 bases and J 6 bases; nucleotides not matched to a gene: 5. From germline, CDR1 is SGHRS and CDR2 YFSETQ. The CDR3 sequence: CASSLVRGRDEKLFF. Written as DNA, the CDR3 is TGCGCCAGCAGCTTGGTAAGGGGGCGCGATGAAAAACTGTTTTTT.

This clonotype was seen many times. J is TRBJ2-5 and V is TRBV29-1, with a possible D match to TRBD2 (5 bases). The length of the CDR3 is 12 residues. V was shortened by 7 bases and J by 7 bases, with 16 bases between the two germline ends. Germline V gene lookup returns CDR1 SQVTM and CDR2 ANQGSEA. For the CDR3, the DNA is TGCAGCGACTTTGGGGAGATGGGGACCCAGTACTTC. This gives the protein CSDFGEMGTQYF.

As concerns this clonotype: The conserved final phenylalanine or tryptophan is absent from the CDR3, which likely points to a read error. The V gene is TRBV6-2 or TRBV6-3, the J gene TRBJ2-1; D perhaps matches TRBD1 (6 bases). Deletions cut 4 bases from V and 8 bases from J, with 12 bases between. Germline loops: CDR1 MNHEY, CDR2 SVGEGT. This CDR3 region has 13 residues. The CDR3 bases are TGTGCCAGCAGTTTCACGGGACATCATGAGCAGTTCGTC. Its protein product is CASSFTGHHEQFV.

This clonotype has just a few counts. CDR3 sequence: CSAPWGYNEQFF. The DNA for the CDR3 is TGCAGTGCGCCCTGGGGGTACAATGAGCAGTTCTTC. The chain combines TRBV20-1 with TRBJ2-1, with D perhaps TRBD1 or TRBD2 (5 bases each). Trimming removed 6 bases from V and 4 bases from J, with 10 bases in between. This CDR3 contains 12 residues. Germline V CDR1 and CDR2: DFQATT, SNEGSKA (reference sequence).

This clonotype was seen a handful of times. V and J are TRBV27 and TRBJ1-1; tentatively, D is TRBD1 (5 bases). The CDR3 consists of 14 residues. Trimming removed 6 bases at V and 1 base at J, with 12 bases between. Germline CDR1 MNHEY, CDR2 SMNVEV (reference sequence). In nucleotides, the CDR3 is TGTGCCAGCAGGACCCACGGGGGGAACACTGAAGCTTTCTTT. Protein: CASRTHGGNTEAFF.

Of note for this clonotype: Possible read error: a much larger clone is one base away. The CDR3 sequence: CASSYPGSAYVQYF. DNA of the CDR3: TGTGCCAGCAGTTACCCGGGCTCGGCTTACGTGCAGTACTTC. The chain recombines TRBV6-5 with TRBJ2-7; no definite D call. The CDR3 totals 14 residues. Germline CDR1 and CDR2: MNHEY and SVGAGI.

This clonotype was detected ten times or more. The rearrangement links TRBV28 to TRBJ1-1; 7 nucleotides match TRBD1. Losses at the gene ends were 11 bases for V and 8 bases for J; bases not matched to a gene: 11. Germline CDR1 MDHEN, CDR2 SYDVKM. This CDR3 region has 12 residues. The CDR3 loop reads CASKDRLHEAFF. CDR3 nucleotides: TGTGCCTCCAAGGACAGGCTACACGAAGCTTTCTTT.

The rearrangement joins TRBV7-9 to TRBJ2-1, with D perhaps TRBD1 or TRBD2 (6 bases each). The CDR3 length is 19 residues. CDR1 is SEHNR, CDR2 FQNEAQ, per germline (reference sequence). Trimming cost V 1 base and J 0 bases, with 19 bases left between them. The CDR3 nucleotides are TGTGCCAGCAGCTTAGGTAGGGACAAGGGGAGGAGCTCCTACAATGAGCAGTTCTTC. It specifies CASSLGRDKGRSSYNEQFF.

The V and J genes are TRBV19 and TRBJ1-1; D not resolved. Germline V lookup: CDR1 LNHDA, CDR2 SQIVND (reference sequence). Trimming cost V 8 bases and J 1 base, with 5 bases left between them. This CDR3 is 11 amino acids long. The CDR3 DNA is TGTGCCAGTGGGAGGAACACTGAAGCTTTCTTT. It translates to CASGRNTEAFF.

This clonotype has a handful of counts. The chain carries TRBV24-1 and TRBJ2-6; D not certain. The V gene's germline CDR1 is KGHDR and CDR2 SFDVKD. The CDR3 consists of 13 residues. V gave up 9 bases and J gave up 0 bases, with 5 bases separating them. The CDR3 DNA reads as TGTGCCACCCGGAGCTCTGGGGCCAACGTCCTGACTTTC. Translated: CATRSSGANVLTF.

This clonotype was seen many times. V is TRBV7-2 and J is TRBJ2-2; D gene uncertain. This CDR3 region has 15 residues. Germline assignment: CDR1 SGHTA and CDR2 FQGNSA. Trimming removed 2 bases from V and 6 bases from J, with 13 bases in between. Here the CDR3 reads CASSLTPTFAGELFF. The DNA for the CDR3 is TGTGCCAGCAGCTTAACCCCTACTTTCGCCGGGGAGCTGTTTTTT.